A selection of T cell receptor beta chains follows, all from one sample in a study of Graves' ophthalmopathy and Graves' hyperthyroidism. In TCRdb, the multiplex PCR reads were re-called with MiXCR into one record per CDR3 protein. Of about 380,000 distinct CDR3 sequences listed, 15% are singletons. The sequenced material came from peripheral blood. The receptor set was obtained from a woman aged 18-29 years with stable Graves' hyperthyroidism. CDR3s include the opening cysteine and the closing phenylalanine or tryptophan. A D gene is named only where the DNA matches it firmly. Expanded clones get a size class; other rows say once, few or many, or leave the size out.

TRBV10-2	TRBD1	TRBJ1-6	.	TGCGCCAGCAGTGAGTCGACAGGGGGTAATTCACCCCTCCACTTT	CASSESTGGNSPLHF
TRBV11-3	.	TRBJ1-1	many	TGTGCCAGCAGCCCGAGAGGGTCTGAAGCTTTCTTT	CASSPRGSEAFF
TRBV7-3	.	TRBJ1-1	many	TGTGCCAGCAGTCGGGCAGGGCGTTGGGACACTGAAGCTTTCTTT	CASSRAGRWDTEAFF
TRBV7-2	TRBD1	TRBJ2-4	many	TGTGCCAGCAGGAATACAGGGGGCAGAAACATTCAGTACTTC	CASRNTGGRNIQYF
TRBV12-3/TRBV12-4	.	TRBJ1-6	many	TGTGCCAGCAGTACCACGGGGGGTTATTCACCCCTCCACTTT	CASSTTGGYSPLHF
TRBV6-2/TRBV6-3	.	TRBJ1-1	many	TGTGCCAGCAAGCCCGTGACAGTGAACACTGAAGCTTTCTTT	CASKPVTVNTEAFF
TRBV3-1	.	TRBJ1-5	once	TGTGCCAGCAGCCAAGTAGCGGGCCTCAATCAGCCCCAGCATTTT	CASSQVAGLNQPQHF
TRBV7-3	.	TRBJ2-2	many	TGTGCCAGCAGCTTAATTCACCCGGCAGCCCCTACCAACACCGGGGAGCTGTTTTTT	CASSLIHPAAPTNTGELFF
TRBV19	.	TRBJ1-6	few	TGTGCCAGTAGTAAACGGGGGGCGGATAATTCACCCCTCCACTTT	CASSKRGADNSPLHF
TRBV7-2	TRBD2	TRBJ2-2	many	TGTGCCAGCAGCCTTAGCGGGGCAAACACCGGGGAGCTGTTTTTT	CASSLSGANTGELFF
TRBV7-8	.	TRBJ2-4	many	TGTGCCAGCAGCTTAGACGGGTACTTAGCCAAAAACATTCAGTACTTC	CASSLDGYLAKNIQYF
TRBV2	.	TRBJ2-7	few	TGTGCCAGCAGTGAAGATGCGGGGGCCTTCTACGAGCAGTACTTC	CASSEDAGAFYEQYF
TRBV12-3/TRBV12-4	TRBD2	TRBJ2-7	many	TGTGCCAGCAGTTTAGCCCTAGCGGGGTCCCACGAGCAGTACTTC	CASSLALAGSHEQYF
TRBV10-3	.	TRBJ1-1	many	TGTGCCATCAGTGGACAGCAGAACACTGAAGCTTTCTTT	CAISGQQNTEAFF
TRBV4-2	.	TRBJ1-3	many	TGTGCCAGCAGCCAAGACGTCTTATCTGGAAACACCATATATTTT	CASSQDVLSGNTIYF
TRBV5-6	.	TRBJ2-5	many	TGTGCCAGCAGCTTGTTCGGGGATGAAGAGACCCAGTACTTC	CASSLFGDEETQYF
TRBV11-1	.	TRBJ2-5	.	TGTGCCAGCAGCTTAGTTTCCGAGACCCAGTACTTC	CASSLVSETQYF
TRBV6-1	.	TRBJ2-6	.	TGTGCCAGCAGACAGGGCAACTCTGGGGCCAACGTCCTGACTTTC	CASRQGNSGANVLTF
TRBV19	.	TRBJ1-6	many	TGTGCCAGTAGTACCCGGGGCGGCAATTCACCCCTCCACTTT	CASSTRGGNSPLHF
TRBV10-3	.	TRBJ2-7	many	TGTGCCATCAGTGATTTCTACGAGCAGTACTTC	CAISDFYEQYF
TRBV19	.	TRBJ1-6	many	TGTGCCAGTAGTATTGCCCTTCGACAGCGCCATGATTCACCCCTCCACTTT	CASSIALRQRHDSPLHF
TRBV24-1	.	TRBJ2-7	.	TGTGCCACCACGCCCCAGGTACTCCGTCGGGATCAGTACTTC	CATTPQVLRRDQYF
TRBV19	.	TRBJ2-3	.	TGTGCCAGTAGTATAAAGGGACCGGGACGGGACACAGATACGCAGTATTTT	CASSIKGPGRDTDTQYF
TRBV20-1	.	TRBJ1-3	many	TGCAGTGCCCTCGAAGGGGCCGGAAACACCATATATTTT	CSALEGAGNTIYF
TRBV11-2	.	TRBJ1-6	many	TGTGCCAGCAGCTTAGTAGCCGCGGGAAGCTCCTATAATTCACCCCTCCACTTT	CASSLVAAGSSYNSPLHF
TRBV6-2/TRBV6-3	.	TRBJ2-5	many	TGTGCCAGCAGTGGGTTTGCCGCGGCGGAGACCCAGTACTTC	CASSGFAAAETQYF
TRBV6-2/TRBV6-3	.	TRBJ1-2	.	TGTGCCAGCACCACCGTCGTAGGGTTTGCACGCGGCTACACCTTC	CASTTVVGFARGYTF
TRBV11-3	TRBD1	TRBJ1-2	many	TGTGCCAGCAGCTTCCGGACAGGGGGCGGCTACACCTTC	CASSFRTGGGYTF
TRBV7-2	TRBD1	TRBJ1-2	many	TGTGCCAGCAGCCCCTCCACAGGGGACTATGGCTACACCTTC	CASSPSTGDYGYTF
TRBV19	TRBD1	TRBJ2-2	.	TGTGCCAGTAGTACGGACAGGGGGGACACCGGGGAGCTGTTTTTT	CASSTDRGDTGELFF